This T cell receptor beta chain comes out of a study of CD8 T cells in ankylosing spondylitis. Whole-study findings and limits: Those disease-linked clones were CD8+; they were also relatively rare in peripheral blood. For ankylosing spondylitis blood, a TCR beta motif of 7 to 9 highly homologous variants appeared characteristic. Significant enrichment of disease-linked clones was reported in matched ankylosing spondylitis synovial fluid. Existing reports had already noted some motif variants in reactive arthritis synovial fluid and blood.

The germline V gene encodes CDR1 KGHSH and CDR2 LQKENI. V was shortened by 1 base and J by 2 bases, with 11 bases between the two germline ends. CDR3 length equals 15 residues. TCRdb fed the 5' RACE reads into MiXCR, producing one record per CDR3 protein. The sample includes 200,000 to 300,000 distinct CDR3 sequences, about 11% of them seen just once. This clonotype has more than one count but fewer than ten. Its target is unknown. The chain recombines TRBV18 with TRBJ2-5, with D possibly called TRBD1 or TRBD2 (5 bases each). Sample: blood, either unsorted or a sorted T cell fraction (not recorded which). The receptor was isolated from a male donor with ankylosing spondylitis or in good health (not recorded which). This CDR3 reads CASSPQLGEQETQYF. DNA of the CDR3: TGTGCCAGCTCACCACAATTGGGGGAACAAGAGACCCAGTACTTC.